The clone carrying this T cell receptor (beta chain) has a handful of counts. Its antigen remains unidentified. This sample was included in a study of cytomegalovirus exposure and HLA in healthy donors. Study-wide findings and caveats: In a later analysis, common viral pathogens appeared linked to several of the most significant clusters.

The study ran its PCR with 60 Vbeta and 13 Jbeta primers. Clones were read by immunoSEQ multiplex PCR, and TCRdb kept only the in-frame ones, dropping some. The data contain about 200,000 clones, 75% to 90% of them singletons. Unmatched junction bases numbered 7, after V lost 0 bases and J lost 8 bases. The germline gives CDR1 WNHNN, CDR2 SYGVQD (reference sequence). This CDR3 contains 15 residues. The source is a woman aged 25-40 years in good health and CMV-seronegative. The V call is TRBV10-1, the J call TRBJ2-1; TRBD2 matches 7 bases. Sequencing was carried out using PBMCs. The CDR3 region is CASSESGLAVDEQFF. Written as DNA, the CDR3 is TGCGCCAGCAGTGAGTCGGGCCTAGCGGTCGATGAGCAGTTCTTC.